The source of this TCR beta chain is a study of blood T cells in healthy people across ages. At the level of the study: About one barcoded beta molecule per two T cells came from capture by template switching. Study-level findings and limits: Older age went with lower TCR beta diversity per million T cells, in a roughly linear way.

Primers used in a second PCR of about 6 to 11 cycles were a sample-barcoded 5' primer and a J-beta primer mix. Each sample yielded at least 2.5 million CDR3-containing paired-end reads. TCRdb fed the 5' RACE reads into MiXCR, producing one record per CDR3 protein. Seen here are about 1.1 million distinct CDR3 sequences, less than 45% observed once, and the top ten hold over 10%. In its sample, this clonotype was seen a few times. Its target is not known. V dropped 7 bases and J dropped 0 bases, with 13 bases sitting between them. Germline V gives CDR1 MNHNY, CDR2 SVGAGI (reference sequence). The CDR3 contains 14 residues.

This receptor was identified in a man between 18 and 35 years old in good health. The chain employs TRBV6-6 and TRBJ2-7; unclear D gene. Sequenced: blood. CDR3 bases: TGTGCCAGCACCAAACCCCGTACCTCCTACGAGCAGTACTTC. It is translated as CASTKPRTSYEQYF.